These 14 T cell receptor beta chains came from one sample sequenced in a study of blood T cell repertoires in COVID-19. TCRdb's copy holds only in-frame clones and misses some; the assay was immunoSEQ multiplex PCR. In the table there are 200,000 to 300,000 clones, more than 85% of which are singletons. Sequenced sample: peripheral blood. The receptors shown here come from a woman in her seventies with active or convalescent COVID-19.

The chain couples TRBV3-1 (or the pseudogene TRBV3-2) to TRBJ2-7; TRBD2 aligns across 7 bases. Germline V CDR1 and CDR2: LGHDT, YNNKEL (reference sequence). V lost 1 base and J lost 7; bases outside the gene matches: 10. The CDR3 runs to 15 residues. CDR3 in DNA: TGTGCCAGCAGCCAAGGGCTAGCGGCCCGGCGGGAGCAGTACTTC. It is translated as CASSQGLAARREQYF.

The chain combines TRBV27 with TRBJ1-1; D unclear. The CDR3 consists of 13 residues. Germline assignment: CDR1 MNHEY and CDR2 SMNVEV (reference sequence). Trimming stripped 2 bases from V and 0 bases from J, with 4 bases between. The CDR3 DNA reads TGTGCCAGCAGTTTAAGCCTGAACACTGAAGCTTTCTTT. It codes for CASSLSLNTEAFF.

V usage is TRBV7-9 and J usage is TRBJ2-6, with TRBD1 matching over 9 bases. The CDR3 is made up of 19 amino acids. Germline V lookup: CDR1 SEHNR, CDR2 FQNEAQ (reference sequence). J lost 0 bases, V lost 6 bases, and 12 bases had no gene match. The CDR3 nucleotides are TGTGCCAGCAGTCGTTCGGGACAGGGCTATCACTCTGGGGCCAACGTCCTGACTTTC. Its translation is CASSRSGQGYHSGANVLTF.

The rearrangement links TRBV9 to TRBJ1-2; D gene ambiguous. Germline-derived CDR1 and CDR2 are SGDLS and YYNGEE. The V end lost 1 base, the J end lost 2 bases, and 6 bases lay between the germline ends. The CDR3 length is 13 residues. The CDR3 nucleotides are TGTGCCAGCAGCGTATCGCGGAACTATGGCTACACCTTC. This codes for CASSVSRNYGYTF.

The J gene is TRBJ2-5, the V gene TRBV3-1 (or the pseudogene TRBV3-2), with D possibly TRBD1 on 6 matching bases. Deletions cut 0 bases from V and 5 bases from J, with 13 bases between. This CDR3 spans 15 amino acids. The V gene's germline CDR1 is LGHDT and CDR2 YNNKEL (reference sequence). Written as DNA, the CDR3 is TGTGCCAGCAGCCAAGATTGGGGGCAGGCGGAGACCCAGTACTTC. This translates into CASSQDWGQAETQYF.

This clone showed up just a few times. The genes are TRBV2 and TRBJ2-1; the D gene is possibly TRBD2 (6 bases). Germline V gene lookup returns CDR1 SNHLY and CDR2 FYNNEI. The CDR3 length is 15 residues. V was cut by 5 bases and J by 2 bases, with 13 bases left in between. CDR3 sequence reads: CASSRSGGTYNEQFF. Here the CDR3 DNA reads TGTGCCAGCAGTAGGTCCGGGGGAACCTACAATGAGCAGTTCTTC. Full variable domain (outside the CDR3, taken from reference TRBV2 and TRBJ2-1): EPEVTQTPSHQVTQMGQEVILRCVPISNHLYFYWYRQILGQKVEFLVSFYNNEISEKSEIFDDQFSVERPDGSNFTLKIRSTKLEDSAMYFCASSRSGGTYNEQFFGPGTRLTVL.

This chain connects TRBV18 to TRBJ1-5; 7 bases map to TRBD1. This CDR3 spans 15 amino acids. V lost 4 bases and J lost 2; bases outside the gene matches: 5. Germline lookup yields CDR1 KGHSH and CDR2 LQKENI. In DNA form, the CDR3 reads TGTGCCAGCTCACTCGACAGGGTTGGCAATCAGCCCCAGCATTTT. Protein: CASSLDRVGNQPQHF.

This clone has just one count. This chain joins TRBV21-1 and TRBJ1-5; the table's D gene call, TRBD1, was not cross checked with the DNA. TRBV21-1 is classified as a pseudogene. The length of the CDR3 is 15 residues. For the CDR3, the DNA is TGTGCCAGCAGCAAAGGGAAAGGGGGCGTACAGCCCCAGCATTTT. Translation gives CASSKGKGGVQPQHF.

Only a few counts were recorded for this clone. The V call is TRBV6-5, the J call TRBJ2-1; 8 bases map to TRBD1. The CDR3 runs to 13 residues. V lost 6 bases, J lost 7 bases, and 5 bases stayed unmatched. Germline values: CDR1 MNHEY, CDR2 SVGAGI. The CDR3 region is CASRGQVLNEQFF. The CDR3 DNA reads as TGTGCCAGCAGGGGACAGGTTCTTAATGAGCAGTTCTTC.

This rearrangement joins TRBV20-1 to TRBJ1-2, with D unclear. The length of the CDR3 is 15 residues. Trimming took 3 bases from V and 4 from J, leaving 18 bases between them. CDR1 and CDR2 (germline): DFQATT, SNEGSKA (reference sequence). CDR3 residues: CSASELVVPGYGYTF. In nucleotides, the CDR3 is TGCAGTGCTAGTGAGTTGGTAGTACCGGGCTATGGCTACACCTTC.

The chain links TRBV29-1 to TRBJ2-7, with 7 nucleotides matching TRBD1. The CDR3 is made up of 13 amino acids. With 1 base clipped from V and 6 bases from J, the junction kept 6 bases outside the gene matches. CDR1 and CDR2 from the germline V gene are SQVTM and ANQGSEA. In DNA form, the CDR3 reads TGCAGCGTTGAAGCGGGACAGAGCTTCGAGCAGTACTTC. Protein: CSVEAGQSFEQYF.

The CDR3 spells CASSLVRGTQETQYF. The CDR3 DNA is TGTGCCAGCAGCTTGGTAAGGGGCACGCAAGAGACCCAGTACTTC. This chain joins TRBV5-4 and TRBJ2-5; D might be TRBD1 (5 bases). Germline V lookup: CDR1 SGHNT, CDR2 YYREEE (reference sequence). V dropped 0 bases and J dropped 2 bases, with 11 bases sitting between them. This CDR3 is built from 15 residues.

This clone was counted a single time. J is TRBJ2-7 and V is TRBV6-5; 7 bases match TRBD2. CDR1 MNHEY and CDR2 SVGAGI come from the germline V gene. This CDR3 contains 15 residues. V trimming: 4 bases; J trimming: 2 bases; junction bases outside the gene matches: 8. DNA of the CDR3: TGTGCCAGCAGTTCCTCAGGTACTAGCGCCTACGAGCAGTACTTC. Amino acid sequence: CASSSSGTSAYEQYF.

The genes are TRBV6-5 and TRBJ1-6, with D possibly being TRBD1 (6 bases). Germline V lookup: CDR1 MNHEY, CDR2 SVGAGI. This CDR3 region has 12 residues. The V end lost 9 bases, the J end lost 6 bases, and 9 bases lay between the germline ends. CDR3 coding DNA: TGTGCCAGTACAGGGATTAATTCACCCCTCCACTTT. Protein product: CASTGINSPLHF.